The 8 T cell receptor beta chains reported below all come from one sample, sequenced in a study of cytomegalovirus exposure and HLA in healthy donors. PCR primers comprised 60 Vbeta and 13 Jbeta primers. Profiled with immunoSEQ multiplex PCR; TCRdb holds only in-frame clones, not every one. Of roughly 73,000 clones in the sample, around 78% were seen once. Material: PBMCs. Source of these receptors: a man aged 35 to 55 in good health and CMV-seronegative.

On this clone itself: The sample has other DNA sequences that encode this CDR3 too. The rearrangement joins TRBV5-1 to TRBJ2-3; 8 bases map to TRBD2. CDR3 size: 17 residues. The trim removed 3 bases at V and 4 bases at J, leaving 13 bases unmatched. CDR1 SGHRS and CDR2 YFSETQ come from the germline V gene. The CDR3, as DNA: TGCGCCAGCAGCTCGACCAGCGGGGGCTGGCAGGCAGATACGCAGTATTTT. This sequence encodes CASSSTSGGWQADTQYF.

This chain connects TRBV7-9 to TRBJ2-1, with 10 bases matching TRBD1. The CDR3 length is 16 residues. Trimming removed 0 bases from V and 6 bases from J; junction bases left unmatched: 5. CDR1 and CDR2 from the germline V gene are SEHNR and FQNEAQ (reference sequence). Here the CDR3 reads CASSLAGRTGGNEQFF. The CDR3 DNA reads as TGTGCCAGCAGCTTAGCGGGTCGGACAGGGGGCAATGAGCAGTTCTTC.

The chain recombines TRBV7-2 with TRBJ1-5; TRBD1 agrees at 7 bases. The CDR3 extends over 13 amino acids. Germline V gene data show CDR1 as SGHTA and CDR2 as FQGNSA. Losses at the gene ends were 4 bases for V and 6 bases for J; bases not matched to a gene: 3. The CDR3 nucleotides are TGTGCCAGCAGCTCAAACAGGGGTCAGCCCCAGCATTTT. This sequence encodes CASSSNRGQPQHF. Based on the CDR3 plus reference TRBV7-2 and TRBJ1-5, the full variable domain is GAGVSQSPSNKVTEKGKDVELRCDPISGHTALYWYRQSLGQGLEFLIYFQGNSAPDKSGLPSDRFSAERTGGSVSTLTIQRTQQEDSAVYLCASSSNRGQPQHFGDGTRLSIL.

J is TRBJ2-5 and V is TRBV11-3; 14 bases align to TRBD2. Trimming at V came to 5 bases and at J to 4 bases, leaving 6 bases not matched to a gene. The germline gives CDR1 SGHNT, CDR2 YENEEA. The CDR3 is made up of 16 amino acids. CDR3 amino acids: CASSPGLAGGSETQYF. CDR3 nucleotides: TGTGCCAGCAGCCCAGGACTAGCGGGGGGTTCAGAGACCCAGTACTTC.

The rearrangement uses TRBV29-1 and TRBJ2-1, with 7 bases identical to TRBD1. The junction had 10 bases not matched to a gene; V was cut back by 5 bases and J by 0 bases. The CDR3 length is 16 residues. Per the germline V gene, CDR1 is SQVTM and CDR2 is ANQGSEA. The CDR3 region has the DNA TGCAGCGTTCCGGTCTTGGACAGGAGCTCCTACAATGAGCAGTTCTTC. This translates into CSVPVLDRSSYNEQFF.

V gene TRBV4-1 combines with J gene TRBJ2-5, with TRBD2 identical over 8 bases. The length of the CDR3 is 16 residues. V was clipped by 4 bases and J by 5 bases; unmatched bases: 12. CDR1 is MGHRA, CDR2 YSYEKL, per germline. The DNA of the CDR3 is TGCGCCAGCAGCCCCCCTTATACGGGGGGGCAGGAGACCCAGTACTTC. Translating it yields CASSPPYTGGQETQYF.

The chain carries TRBV19 and TRBJ1-1, with 11 bases that match TRBD1. Trimming took 7 bases from V and 2 from J; bases not matched to a gene: 6. The CDR3 totals 15 residues. CDR1 and CDR2 from the germline V gene are LNHDA and SQIVND (reference sequence). The CDR3 is CASTGTGGRNTEAFF. Here the CDR3 DNA reads TGTGCCAGTACTGGGACAGGGGGTAGAAACACTGAAGCTTTCTTT.

This clone was detected only once. The junction differs from germline at one of its ends, possibly a read error. The chain recombines TRBV7-7 with TRBJ2-3, with 9 bases that match TRBD2. In germline, CDR1 is SSHAT, CDR2 FNYEAQ (reference sequence). The CDR3 covers 16 residues. The DNA of the CDR3 is TGTGCTAGCAGCCCATTAGCGGGGGCACGCACAGATACGCAGTATTTT. Amino acid sequence: CASSPLAGARTDTQYF.